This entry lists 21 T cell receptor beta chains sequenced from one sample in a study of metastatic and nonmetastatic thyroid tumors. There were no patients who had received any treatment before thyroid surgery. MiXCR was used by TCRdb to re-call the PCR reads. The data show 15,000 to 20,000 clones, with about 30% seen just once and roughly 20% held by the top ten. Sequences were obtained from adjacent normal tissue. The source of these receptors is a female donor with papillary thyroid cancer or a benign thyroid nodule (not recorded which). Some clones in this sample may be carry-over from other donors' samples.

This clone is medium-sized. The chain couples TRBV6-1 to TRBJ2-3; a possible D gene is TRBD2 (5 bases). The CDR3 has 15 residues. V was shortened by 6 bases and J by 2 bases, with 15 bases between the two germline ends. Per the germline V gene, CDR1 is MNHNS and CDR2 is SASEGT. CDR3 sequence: CASSIDGVPTDTQYF. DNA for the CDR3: TGTGCCAGCAGCATCGACGGGGTACCCACAGATACGCAGTATTTT.

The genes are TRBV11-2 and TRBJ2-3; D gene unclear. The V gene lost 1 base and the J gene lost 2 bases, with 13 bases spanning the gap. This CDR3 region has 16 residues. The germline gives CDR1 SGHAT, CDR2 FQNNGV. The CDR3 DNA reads TGTGCCAGCAGCTTAGTAGTACCACGAAACACAGATACGCAGTATTTT. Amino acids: CASSLVVPRNTDTQYF.

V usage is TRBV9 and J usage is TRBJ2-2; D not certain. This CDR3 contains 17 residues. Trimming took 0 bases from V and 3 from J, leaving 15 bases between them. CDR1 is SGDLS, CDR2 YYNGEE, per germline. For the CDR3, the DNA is TGTGCCAGCAGCGTAGCTCAAGGGTACCTGGACACCGGGGAGCTGTTTTTT. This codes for CASSVAQGYLDTGELFF.

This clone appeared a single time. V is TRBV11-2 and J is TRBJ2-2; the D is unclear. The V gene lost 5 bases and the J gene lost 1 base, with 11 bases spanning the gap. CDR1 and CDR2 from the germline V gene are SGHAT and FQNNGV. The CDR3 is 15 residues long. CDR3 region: CASSLWGGNTGELFF. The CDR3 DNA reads TGTGCCAGCAGCCTCTGGGGTGGGAACACCGGGGAGCTGTTTTTT.

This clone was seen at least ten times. The CDR3, as DNA: TGTGCCAGCAGCGAGAGGTTCGGACAGATGAACACTGAAGCTTTCTTT. It yields the protein CASSERFGQMNTEAFF. V gene TRBV11-2 combines with J gene TRBJ1-1, with a weak D call TRBD1 (6 bases). V was trimmed by 5 bases and J by 0 bases, leaving 16 bases between them. This CDR3 comprises 16 residues. CDR1 is SGHAT, CDR2 FQNNGV, per germline. The full variable domain, its missing parts supplied by reference TRBV11-2 and TRBJ1-1, is EAGVAQSPRYKIIEKRQSVAFWCNPISGHATLYWYQQILGQGPKLLIQFQNNGVVDDSQLPKDRFSAERLKGVDSTLKIQPAKLEDSAVYLCASSERFGQMNTEAFFGQGTRLTVV.

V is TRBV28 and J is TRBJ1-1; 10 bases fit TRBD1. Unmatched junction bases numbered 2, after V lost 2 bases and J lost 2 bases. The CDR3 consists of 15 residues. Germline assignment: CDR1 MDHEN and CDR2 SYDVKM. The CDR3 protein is CASSLGDRGNTEAFF. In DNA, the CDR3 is TGTGCCAGCAGTTTAGGGGACAGGGGTAACACTGAAGCTTTCTTT.

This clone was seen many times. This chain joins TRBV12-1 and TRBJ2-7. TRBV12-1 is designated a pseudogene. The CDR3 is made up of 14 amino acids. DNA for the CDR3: TGTGCCAGCAGCTTTAAAGGGTCGTTAGTCGAGCAGTACTTC. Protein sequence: CASSFKGSLVEQYF.

In DNA, the CDR3 is TGTGCCAGCAGTTACTCGATCTCCTGGGATTACGAGCAGTACTTC. Translation: CASSYSISWDYEQYF. The rearrangement joins TRBV6-2 or TRBV6-3 to TRBJ2-7; no clear D gene. The germline V and J ends were trimmed by 0 bases and 4 bases, with 13 bases remaining between them. The CDR3 covers 15 residues. Looked up from germline, CDR1 is MNHEY and CDR2 is SVGEGT.

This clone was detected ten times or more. The CDR3 region is CASSLGRGLAGGREQFF. CDR3 sequence (DNA): TGTGCCAGCAGCTTGGGGCGTGGACTAGCGGGGGGCAGGGAGCAGTTCTTC. The chain uses TRBV5-5 and TRBJ2-1; 14 nucleotides line up with TRBD2. Germline CDR1 and CDR2: SGHKS and YYEKEE (reference sequence). CDR3 length: 17 amino acids. V lost 0 bases, J lost 10 bases, and 9 bases stayed unmatched.

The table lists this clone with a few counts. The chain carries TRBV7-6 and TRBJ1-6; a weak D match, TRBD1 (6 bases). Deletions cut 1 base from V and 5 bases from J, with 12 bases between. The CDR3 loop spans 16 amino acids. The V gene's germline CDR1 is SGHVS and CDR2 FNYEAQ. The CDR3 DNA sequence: TGTGCCAGCAGCTTAGAGGGGCCAGGGGATAATTCACCCCTCCACTTT. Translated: CASSLEGPGDNSPLHF.

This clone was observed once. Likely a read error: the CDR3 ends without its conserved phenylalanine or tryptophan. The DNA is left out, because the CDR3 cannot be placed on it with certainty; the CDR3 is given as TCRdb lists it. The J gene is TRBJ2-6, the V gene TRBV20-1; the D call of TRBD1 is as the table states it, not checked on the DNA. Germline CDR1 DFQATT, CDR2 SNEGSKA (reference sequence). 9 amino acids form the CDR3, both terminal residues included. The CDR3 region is CSANLYRGP.

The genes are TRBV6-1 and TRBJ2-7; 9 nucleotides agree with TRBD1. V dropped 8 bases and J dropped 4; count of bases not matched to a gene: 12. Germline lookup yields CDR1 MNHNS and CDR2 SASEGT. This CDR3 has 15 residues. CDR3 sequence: CASVKSGTGIYEQYF. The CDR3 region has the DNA TGTGCCAGCGTCAAGTCCGGGACAGGGATATACGAGCAGTACTTC.

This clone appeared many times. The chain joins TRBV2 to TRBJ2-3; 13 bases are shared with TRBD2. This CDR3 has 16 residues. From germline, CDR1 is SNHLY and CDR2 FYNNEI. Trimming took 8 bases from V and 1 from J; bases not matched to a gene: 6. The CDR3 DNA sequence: TGTGCCAGCCTTAGGACTAGCGGGAGTCGCACAGATACGCAGTATTTT. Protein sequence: CASLRTSGSRTDTQYF.

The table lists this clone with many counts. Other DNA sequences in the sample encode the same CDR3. The CDR3 loop reads CASSQGPSGTQYF. CDR3 sequence (DNA): TGTGCCAGCAGCCAAGGCCCCTCCGGGACACAGTACTTC. The chain carries TRBV3-1 and TRBJ2-5; possible D gene TRBD1, 6 bases. Germline assignment: CDR1 LGHDT and CDR2 YNNKEL (reference sequence). The V and J ends lost 1 base and 11 bases respectively, with 14 bases between them. This CDR3 has 13 residues.

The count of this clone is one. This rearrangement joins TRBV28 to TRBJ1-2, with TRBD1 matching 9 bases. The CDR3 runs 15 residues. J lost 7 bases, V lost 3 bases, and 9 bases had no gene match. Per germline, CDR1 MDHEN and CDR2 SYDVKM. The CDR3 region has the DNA TGTGCCAGCAGTTTTCGGGACAGGGTTTCAGTTGGCTACACCTTC. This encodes CASSFRDRVSVGYTF.

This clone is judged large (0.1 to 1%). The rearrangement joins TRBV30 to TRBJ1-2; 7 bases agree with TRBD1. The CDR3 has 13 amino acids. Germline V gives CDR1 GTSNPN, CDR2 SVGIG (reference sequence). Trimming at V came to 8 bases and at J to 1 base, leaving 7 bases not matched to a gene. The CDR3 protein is CAQRQGDNYGYTF. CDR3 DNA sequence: TGTGCCCAGCGCCAGGGGGATAACTATGGCTACACCTTC. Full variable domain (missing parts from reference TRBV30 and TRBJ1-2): SQTIHQWPATLVQPVGSPLSLECTVEGTSNPNLYWYRQAAGRGLQLLFYSVGIGQISSEVPQNLSASRPQDRQFILSSKKLLLSDSGFYLCAQRQGDNYGYTFGSGTRLTVV.

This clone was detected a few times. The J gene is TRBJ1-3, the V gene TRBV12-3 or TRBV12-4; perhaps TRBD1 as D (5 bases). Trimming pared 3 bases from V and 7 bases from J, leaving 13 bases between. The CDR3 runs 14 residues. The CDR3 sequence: CASSFQGNINTIYF. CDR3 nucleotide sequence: TGTGCCAGCAGTTTCCAGGGCAACATTAACACCATATATTTT.

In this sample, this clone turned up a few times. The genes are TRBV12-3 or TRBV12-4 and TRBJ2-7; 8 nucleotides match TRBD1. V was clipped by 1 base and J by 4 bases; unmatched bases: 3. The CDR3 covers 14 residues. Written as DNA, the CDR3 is TGTGCCAGCAGTTTAGTCCAGGGGGCATACGAGCAGTACTTC. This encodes CASSLVQGAYEQYF.

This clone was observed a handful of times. The CDR3 loop is CASGYEQYF. For the CDR3, the DNA is TGCGCCAGCGGATACGAGCAGTACTTC. This chain joins TRBV5-1 and TRBJ2-7; D remains ambiguous. Germline V gene lookup returns CDR1 SGHRS and CDR2 YFSETQ. CDR3 length: 9 residues. Trimming removed 7 bases from V and 4 bases from J, with 3 bases in between.

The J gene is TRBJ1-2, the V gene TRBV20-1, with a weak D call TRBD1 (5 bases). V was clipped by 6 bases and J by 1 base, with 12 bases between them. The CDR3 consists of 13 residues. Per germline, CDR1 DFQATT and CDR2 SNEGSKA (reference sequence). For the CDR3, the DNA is TGCAGTGCCGCTCGGGGCCATAACTATGGCTACACCTTC. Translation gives CSAARGHNYGYTF.

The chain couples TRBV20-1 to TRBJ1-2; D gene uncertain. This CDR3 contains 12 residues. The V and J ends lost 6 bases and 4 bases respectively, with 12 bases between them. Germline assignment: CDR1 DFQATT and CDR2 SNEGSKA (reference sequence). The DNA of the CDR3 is TGCAGTGCCCGAGGGAGTAGCTATGGCTACACCTTC. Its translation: CSARGSSYGYTF.